This entry is about one T cell receptor beta chain. Its specificity is not known. The sample comes from a study of cytomegalovirus exposure and HLA in healthy donors. Study results and caveats: Earlier analysis yielded a pattern in which most TCR beta V segments were productive about 90% or about 30% of the time.

Germline V gives CDR1 LGHNT, CDR2 FRNRAP. The CDR3 is 13 residues long. V was clipped by 0 bases and J by 5 bases, with 8 bases between them. Donors counted as nominally healthy when sampled, yet unrecorded immune exposures were likely. Both 60 Vbeta primers and 13 Jbeta primers went into the PCR. The protocol was immunoSEQ multiplex PCR, while the TCRdb copy is restricted to in-frame clones and leaves out a portion. The table lists over 25,000 clones, approximately 70% of them singletons, with more than 3.5% in the top ten. Sequenced: PBMCs. This TCR was recovered from a woman in her fifties or sixties in good health and CMV-seronegative. This chain links TRBV12-5 with TRBJ2-7, with a possible D match to TRBD2 (6 bases). The CDR3 loop is CASGLVAGNEQYF. CDR3 bases: TGTGCTAGTGGTTTGGTAGCGGGTAACGAGCAGTACTTC.